Below, one TCR beta chain is given with its context. Antigen unknown. The data belong to a study of OX40 agonist ivuxolimab in advanced cancers. Study context: The group had a mean age of about 60 years, ranged from 23 to 79, and was around 86% male.

Sampling times: baseline, cycle 4 day 1, cycle 7 day 1. The V gene's germline CDR1 is SEHNR and CDR2 FQNEAQ (reference sequence). The CDR3 spans 14 residues. V shed 4 bases and J shed 5 bases, with 14 bases lying between them. Only in-frame clones appear in the TCRdb table, and some are missing; sequencing was by immunoSEQ multiplex PCR. The data hold tens of thousands of clones, with 91% observed a single time. The study's findings and limits: At doses 0.1 to 3.0 mg/kg, CD4+ and CD8+ clones expanded.

This sequence originates from an adult with an advanced solid tumor such as melanoma, head and neck, liver or kidney cancer. The source was CD4+ or CD8+ T cells sorted from blood, collected in a trial of the OX40 agonist ivuxolimab. The chain has TRBV7-9 and TRBJ2-5; D is perhaps TRBD2 (5 bases). The DNA of the CDR3 is TGTGCCAGCAGCTCTCAGAGGGCGAGTGAGACCCAGTACTTC. It yields the protein CASSSQRASETQYF. The full variable domain, completed using reference TRBV7-9 and TRBJ2-5, is DTGVSQNPRHKITKRGQNVTFRCDPISEHNRLYWYRQTLGQGPEFLTYFQNEAQLEKSRLLSDRFSAERPKGSFSTLEIQRTEQGDSAMYLCASSSQRASETQYFGPGTRLLVL.